The sequence of this T cell receptor beta chain was determined in a study of T-cell memory formation after mild COVID-19. Overall study context: The two donors had largely donor-specific TCR clusters.

The germline V gene has CDR1 SGHRS and CDR2 YFSETQ. The CDR3 has 14 residues. With 0 bases removed from V and 2 bases from J, the gap between germline ends came to 9 bases. Regarding the study as a whole: For contracting clones, CD4+ ones sat mainly in CM and EM, CD8+ in EMRA.

There are many counts of this clonotype. The antigen is not known. From 5'RACE with constant-segment primers came TCR alpha and TCR beta cDNA libraries that carried sample barcodes and UMIs. TCRdb ran MiXCR on the 5' RACE reads and lists one entry per CDR3 protein. The sample lists 70,000 to 100,000 distinct CDR3 sequences; roughly 16% were seen once. Sequencing was carried out using PBMCs or a T cell subset sorted from them (not recorded which). The chain combines TRBV5-1 with TRBJ2-7; possibly TRBD2 for D (6 bases). The TCR originated in a man between 18 and 29 years old who had mild COVID-19 (a few samples of this study predate the infection). Cell type and time point are not known. The CDR3 here is CASSLGWGAYEQYF. CDR3 coding DNA: TGCGCCAGCAGCTTGGGATGGGGGGCCTACGAGCAGTACTTC.